Shown below are 32 T cell receptor beta chains from a single sample sequenced in a study of blood T cell repertoires in COVID-19. Clones were read by immunoSEQ multiplex PCR, and TCRdb kept only the in-frame ones, dropping some. This table holds under 200,000 clones, roughly 86% found once. Sequenced: peripheral blood. The receptors here all came from a man aged 55 to 70 with COVID-19, enrolled during active disease.

The J gene is TRBJ1-5, the V gene TRBV19; TRBD1 aligns across 11 bases. The CDR3 spans 14 residues. V lost 4 bases, J lost 11 bases, and 7 bases stayed unmatched. Looked up from germline, CDR1 is LNHDA and CDR2 is SQIVND (reference sequence). For the CDR3, the DNA is TGTGCCAGTAGTACCTTAGGACAGGGGGCATCCCAGCATTTT. Its protein is CASSTLGQGASQHF.

V is TRBV5-1 and J is TRBJ1-1; D is perhaps TRBD1 (6 bases). CDR1 and CDR2 from the germline V gene are SGHRS and YFSETQ. Trimming stripped 2 bases from V and 1 base from J, with 15 bases between. The CDR3 is 16 residues long. The CDR3 sequence: CASSFLGGPSNTEAFF. As DNA, the CDR3 is TGCGCCAGCAGCTTTTTGGGGGGGCCGTCGAACACTGAAGCTTTCTTT.

The chain uses TRBV11-2 and TRBJ2-7; D ambiguous. V gave up 4 bases and J gave up 1 base, with 11 bases separating them. CDR1 is SGHAT, CDR2 FQNNGV, per germline. The CDR3 has 14 residues. CDR3 amino acids: CASSSISGSYEQYF. DNA of the CDR3: TGTGCCAGCAGCTCCATTTCCGGGTCCTACGAGCAGTACTTC.

The V gene is TRBV30, the J gene TRBJ2-2; tentatively, D is TRBD2 (5 bases). The V end lost 2 bases, the J end lost 7 bases, and 17 bases lay between the germline ends. The germline CDR1 and CDR2 sequences are GTSNPN and SVGIG (reference sequence). The CDR3 consists of 15 residues. This CDR3 is CAWSPGWDRGGELFF. DNA for the CDR3: TGTGCCTGGAGTCCGGGCTGGGATCGGGGCGGGGAGCTGTTTTTT.

The chain joins TRBV14 to TRBJ1-2, with D possibly TRBD1 on 5 matching bases. V was pared by 1 base and J by 8 bases, with 17 bases between. CDR1 and CDR2 from the germline V gene are SGHDN and FVKESK. CDR3 length equals 15 residues. DNA of the CDR3: TGTGCCAGCAGCCAAGCAATGAACGGGGGTGGCGGCTACACCTTC. Encoded protein: CASSQAMNGGGGYTF.

The table lists this clone with a count of one. The CDR3 region has the DNA TGTGCCAGCAGGCAAACAGTGAACACTGAAGCTTTCTTT. Residues: CASRQTVNTEAFF. V usage is TRBV6-1 and J usage is TRBJ1-1; no firm D call. V lost 6 bases and J lost 0, with 8 bases in between. The CDR3 spans 13 residues. The germline CDR1 and CDR2 sequences are MNHNS and SASEGT.

About this clone: Additional DNA sequences in this sample encode the identical CDR3. V usage is TRBV6-2 or TRBV6-3 and J usage is TRBJ1-3, with unresolved D. Per germline, CDR1 MNHEY and CDR2 SVGEGT. V lost 1 base and J lost 0, with 7 bases in between. The CDR3 runs 15 residues. CDR3 in amino acids: CASSYLGSSGNTIYF. CDR3 DNA: TGTGCCAGCAGTTACTTGGGGAGCTCTGGAAACACCATATATTTT.

The chain is built from TRBV5-6 and TRBJ1-5; no clear D gene. The CDR3 is 15 amino acids. Trimming shortened V by 1 base and J by 0 bases, and 8 bases separated the two germline ends. Germline V gene lookup returns CDR1 SGHDT and CDR2 YYEEEE. CDR3 loop: CASSLSGYSNQPQHF. CDR3 nucleotides: TGTGCCAGCAGCTTGTCCGGTTATAGCAATCAGCCCCAGCATTTT.

The chain uses TRBV7-3 and TRBJ1-2, with 7 bases matching TRBD1. The CDR3 loop spans 13 amino acids. Germline trimming cut 3 bases from V and 6 bases from J; bases unmatched to any gene: 4. Germline CDR1 SGHTA, CDR2 FQGTGA. CDR3 sequence reads: CASSFRDRNGYTF. The DNA of the CDR3 is TGTGCCAGCAGCTTCCGGGACAGAAATGGCTACACCTTC.

The chain uses TRBV19 and TRBJ2-2, with TRBD2 matching 8 bases. V lost 7 bases to trimming and J lost 3 bases; unmatched junction nucleotides: 16. The CDR3 runs 18 residues. Germline CDR1 is LNHDA and CDR2 is SQIVND (reference sequence). As DNA, the CDR3 is TGTGCCAGTACCCCCCTCCCTGAGCGGGGGCTGGACACCGGGGAGCTGTTTTTT. Translation: CASTPLPERGLDTGELFF.

The genes are TRBV2 and TRBJ1-1; D is unresolved. V dropped 6 bases and J dropped 11 bases, with 13 bases sitting between them. The V gene's germline CDR1 is SNHLY and CDR2 FYNNEI. The CDR3 covers 11 residues. The CDR3 DNA is TGTGCCAGCAGCCCCGCCCTCCGGGCTTTCTTT. Its protein product is CASSPALRAFF.

The rearrangement links TRBV11-2 to TRBJ1-1; a weak D match, TRBD1 (5 bases). Trimming pared 5 bases from V and 2 bases from J, leaving 18 bases between. The germline CDR1 and CDR2 sequences are SGHAT and FQNNGV. This CDR3 is built from 16 residues. The CDR3 DNA is TGTGCCAGCAGCGAAGGGGTGTGGAGATTTAACACTGAAGCTTTCTTT. Protein: CASSEGVWRFNTEAFF.

The V and J genes are TRBV4-2 and TRBJ2-1, with TRBD1 matching 9 bases. Germline assignment: CDR1 LGHNA and CDR2 YNFKEQ. The CDR3 covers 16 residues. V trimming: 0 bases; J trimming: 8 bases; junction bases outside the gene matches: 8. This CDR3 is CASSQDWGQGGDEQFF. The CDR3 DNA reads as TGTGCCAGCAGCCAAGACTGGGGACAGGGTGGGGATGAGCAGTTCTTC.

The chain has TRBV29-1 and TRBJ1-2; perhaps TRBD1 as D (5 bases). The CDR3 covers 13 residues. V shed 6 bases and J shed 12 bases, with 23 bases lying between them. CDR1 is SQVTM and CDR2 is ANQGSEA in the germline V gene. The CDR3 sequence is CSVVDSYESVHTF. DNA for the CDR3: TGCAGCGTCGTTGACAGTTACGAGTCGGTCCACACCTTC.

The J gene is TRBJ1-2, the V gene TRBV19, with D possibly being TRBD1 (6 bases). CDR1 is LNHDA and CDR2 is SQIVND in the germline V gene (reference sequence). V shed 0 bases and J shed 8 bases, with 16 bases lying between them. The CDR3 consists of 15 residues. The CDR3 sequence is CASSIDPVTGRGYTF. CDR3 sequence (DNA): TGTGCCAGTAGTATAGATCCGGTTACAGGGCGAGGCTACACCTTC.

This chain joins TRBV19 and TRBJ2-7, with TRBD1 matching over 10 bases. The CDR3 consists of 14 residues. The germline V gene has CDR1 LNHDA and CDR2 SQIVND (reference sequence). V gave up 6 bases and J gave up 3 bases; unmatched junction bases: 5. CDR3 coding DNA: TGTGCCAGTAGCCGACAGGGGGCTGGCTACGAGCAGTACTTC. This sequence encodes CASSRQGAGYEQYF.

This clone was seen more than once but under ten times. V and J are TRBV7-9 and TRBJ1-5; TRBD1 agrees at 7 bases. The CDR3 length is 15 residues. CDR1 and CDR2 from the germline V gene are SEHNR and FQNEAQ (reference sequence). V shed 5 bases and J 1 base; nucleotides not matched to a gene: 5. The CDR3 reads CASSPLTGSNQPQHF. CDR3 DNA: TGTGCCAGCAGCCCTCTGACAGGGAGCAATCAGCCCCAGCATTTT.

The chain carries TRBV14 and TRBJ2-1, with 10 bases that match TRBD2. The CDR3 spans 17 residues. The V gene's germline CDR1 is SGHDN and CDR2 FVKESK. V lost 4 bases to trimming and J lost 3 bases; unmatched junction nucleotides: 9. CDR3 nucleotides: TGTGCCAGCAGCCCCTCAGGACTAGCGGCCAACTACAATGAGCAGTTCTTC. Encoded protein: CASSPSGLAANYNEQFF.

The chain carries TRBV24-1 and TRBJ1-5; TRBD1 might be the D (6 bases). Germline values: CDR1 KGHDR, CDR2 SFDVKD. Between the trimmed V and J ends, which lost 4 bases and 4 bases, there was a span of 16 bases. CDR3 length equals 16 residues. The CDR3 loop is CATSDSPLQGNQPQHF. The CDR3 DNA is TGTGCCACCAGTGACTCGCCTTTACAGGGTAATCAGCCCCAGCATTTT.

A remark on this clone: Different DNA sequences within this sample yield the same CDR3. V gene TRBV2 combines with J gene TRBJ2-1; tentative D call: TRBD2 (7 bases). V shed 6 bases and J shed 6 bases, with 18 bases lying between them. The CDR3 extends over 15 amino acids. Germline CDR1 and CDR2: SNHLY and FYNNEI. DNA for the CDR3: TGTGCCAGCAGAGGCCTAGCCGGGGGGCCCAATGAGCAGTTCTTC. This encodes CASRGLAGGPNEQFF.

For the CDR3, the DNA is TGCGCCAGCAGCGCCCGGACAGGTATGGTGGGCGCTGGGGCCAACGTCCTGACTTTC. Its translation: CASSARTGMVGAGANVLTF. The chain links TRBV5-1 to TRBJ2-6, with 7 positions matching TRBD1. This CDR3 contains 19 residues. Germline V gives CDR1 SGHRS, CDR2 YFSETQ. V trimming: 4 bases; J trimming: 2 bases; junction bases outside the gene matches: 15.

The rearrangement links TRBV7-2 to TRBJ2-3; the D is unclear. From germline, CDR1 is SGHTA and CDR2 FQGNSA. V dropped 0 bases and J dropped 2 bases, with 9 bases sitting between them. This CDR3 contains 15 residues. The CDR3 region has the DNA TGTGCCAGCAGCTTAGCTAGTGCCTTCACAGATACGCAGTATTTT. Amino acid sequence: CASSLASAFTDTQYF.

The genes are TRBV7-9 and TRBJ2-4; D possibly corresponds to TRBD2 (6 bases). Looked up from germline, CDR1 is SEHNR and CDR2 is FQNEAQ (reference sequence). V was pared by 2 bases and J by 6 bases, with 17 bases between. The CDR3 consists of 16 residues. CDR3 loop: CASSLNTEGAGNIQYF. The CDR3 DNA reads TGTGCCAGCAGCTTAAATACGGAGGGAGCGGGAAACATTCAGTACTTC.

As concerns this clone: A read error may account for a junction end that differs from germline. The chain combines TRBV11-2 with TRBJ2-7; no firm D call. Germline V gives CDR1 SGHAT, CDR2 FQNNGV. This CDR3 has 13 amino acids. The CDR3 bases are TGTGCCAGCAGCTTAGACGCACTGGGCCACAAGAACTTC. It codes for CASSLDALGHKNF.

The rearrangement joins TRBV6-5 to TRBJ2-1; a possible D gene is TRBD2 (5 bases). This CDR3 is 14 amino acids long. Trimming pared 2 bases from V and 1 base from J, leaving 6 bases between. Germline V gene lookup returns CDR1 MNHEY and CDR2 SVGAGI. CDR3 DNA sequence: TGTGCCAGCAGTTACGGAGGATCCTACAATGAGCAGTTCTTC. Protein sequence: CASSYGGSYNEQFF.

The chain joins TRBV30 to TRBJ2-1, with D hard to call. V lost 2 bases, J lost 7 bases, and 9 bases lay in between. The length of the CDR3 is 12 residues. Germline V lookup: CDR1 GTSNPN, CDR2 SVGIG (reference sequence). The CDR3 nucleotides are TGTGCCTGGAGTCTTGCGGCTAATGAGCAGTTCTTC. Its translation is CAWSLAANEQFF.

With respect to this clone: This sample includes further DNA sequences coding for the same CDR3. The chain is built from TRBV24-1 and TRBJ1-2, with TRBD1 as a possible D gene (5 bases). Trimming cost V 1 base and J 6 bases, with 8 bases left between them. The CDR3 runs 13 residues. Germline lookup yields CDR1 KGHDR and CDR2 SFDVKD. DNA of the CDR3: TGTGCCACCAGTGATTTTGGGGGGGATGGCTACACCTTC. This codes for CATSDFGGDGYTF.

As concerns this clone: One end of the junction fails to match germline, which may point to a read error. This chain joins TRBV6-5 and TRBJ2-4; 12 positions agree with TRBD1. Germline V gives CDR1 MNHEY, CDR2 SVGAGI. This CDR3 region has 13 residues. Written as DNA, the CDR3 is TGTGCCAGCAGGAAAGCGGGACAGGGGGCTGCTAGCTTC. Its translation: CASRKAGQGAASF.

V usage is TRBV7-2 and J usage is TRBJ2-3; 7 bases fit TRBD1. The CDR3 is 18 amino acids. Germline lookup yields CDR1 SGHTA and CDR2 FQGNSA. V shed 2 bases, J shed 6 bases, and the junction held 17 bases outside the gene matches. For the CDR3, the DNA is TGTGCCAGCAGCTTACTGGGACCGGGCCGAGGGGGCGCGGATACGCAGTATTTT. Protein: CASSLLGPGRGGADTQYF.

This chain links TRBV6-5 with TRBJ1-3, with 9 bases fitting TRBD1. Germline-derived CDR1 and CDR2 are MNHEY and SVGAGI. The CDR3 totals 14 residues. With 6 bases clipped from V and 4 bases from J, the junction kept 4 bases outside the gene matches. CDR3 in amino acids: CASSQGQGGNTIYF. The CDR3, as DNA: TGTGCCAGCAGCCAGGGACAGGGAGGAAACACCATATATTTT.

In this sample, this clone turned up once. The chain is built from TRBV30 and TRBJ1-2; TRBD1 is a possible D gene (5 bases). Looked up from germline, CDR1 is GTSNPN and CDR2 is SVGIG (reference sequence). The CDR3 is 14 amino acids. The V and J ends lost 2 bases and 8 bases respectively, with 18 bases between them. Written as DNA, the CDR3 is TGTGCCTGGAGTACACTCGGGGGGTTCTGGGGCTACACCTTC. Residues: CAWSTLGGFWGYTF.

V gene TRBV5-1 combines with J gene TRBJ1-6, with D maybe TRBD1 (5 bases). Germline lookup yields CDR1 SGHRS and CDR2 YFSETQ. The CDR3 has 15 residues. V gave up 5 bases and J gave up 6 bases, with 15 bases separating them. The CDR3 loop reads CASRPGEVSNSPLHF. Written as DNA, the CDR3 is TGCGCCAGCAGGCCGGGGGAGGTATCTAATTCACCCCTCCACTTT.